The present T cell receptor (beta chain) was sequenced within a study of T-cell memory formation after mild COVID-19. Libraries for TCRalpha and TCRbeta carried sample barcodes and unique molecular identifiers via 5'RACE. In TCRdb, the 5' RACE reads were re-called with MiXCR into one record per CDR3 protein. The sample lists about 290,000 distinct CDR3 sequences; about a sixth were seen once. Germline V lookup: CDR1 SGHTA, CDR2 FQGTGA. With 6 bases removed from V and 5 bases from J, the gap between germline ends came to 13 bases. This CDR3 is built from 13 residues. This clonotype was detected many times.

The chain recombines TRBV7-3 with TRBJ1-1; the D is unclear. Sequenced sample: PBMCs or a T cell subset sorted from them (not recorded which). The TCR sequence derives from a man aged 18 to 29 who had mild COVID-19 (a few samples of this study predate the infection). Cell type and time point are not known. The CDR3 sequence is CASSSGGLTEAFF. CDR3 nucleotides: TGTGCCAGCAGTTCCGGTGGGTTGACTGAAGCTTTCTTT. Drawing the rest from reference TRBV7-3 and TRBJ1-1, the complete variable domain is GAGVSQTPSNKVTEKGKYVELRCDPISGHTALYWYRQSLGQGPEFLIYFQGTGAADDSGLPNDRFFAVRPEGSVSTLKIQRTERGDSAVYLCASSSGGLTEAFFGQGTRLTVV.